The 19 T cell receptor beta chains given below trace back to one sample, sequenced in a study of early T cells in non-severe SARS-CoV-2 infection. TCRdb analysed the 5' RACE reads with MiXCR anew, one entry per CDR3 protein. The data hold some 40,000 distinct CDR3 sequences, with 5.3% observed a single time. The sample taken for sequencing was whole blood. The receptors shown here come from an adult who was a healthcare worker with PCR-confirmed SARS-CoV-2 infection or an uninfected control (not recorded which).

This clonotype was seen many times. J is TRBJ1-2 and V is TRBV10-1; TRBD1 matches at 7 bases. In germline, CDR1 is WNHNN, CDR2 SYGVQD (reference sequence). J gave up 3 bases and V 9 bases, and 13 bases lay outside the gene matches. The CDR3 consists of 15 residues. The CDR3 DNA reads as TGCGCCAGTGGGGAGTCAGGGGGTACGGACTATGGCTACACCTTC. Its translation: CASGESGGTDYGYTF.

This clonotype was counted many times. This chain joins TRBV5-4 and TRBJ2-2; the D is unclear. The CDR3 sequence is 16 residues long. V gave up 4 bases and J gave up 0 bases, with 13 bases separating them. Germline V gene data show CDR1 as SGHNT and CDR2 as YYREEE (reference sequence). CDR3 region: CASSLGPTSNTGELFF. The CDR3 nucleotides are TGTGCCAGCAGCCTCGGACCAACTTCGAACACCGGGGAGCTGTTTTTT.

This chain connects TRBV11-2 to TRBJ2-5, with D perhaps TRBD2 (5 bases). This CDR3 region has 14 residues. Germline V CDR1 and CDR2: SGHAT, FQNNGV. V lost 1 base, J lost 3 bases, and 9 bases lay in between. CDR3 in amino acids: CASSLALTKETQYF. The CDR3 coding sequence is TGTGCCAGCAGCTTAGCCTTGACTAAAGAGACCCAGTACTTC.

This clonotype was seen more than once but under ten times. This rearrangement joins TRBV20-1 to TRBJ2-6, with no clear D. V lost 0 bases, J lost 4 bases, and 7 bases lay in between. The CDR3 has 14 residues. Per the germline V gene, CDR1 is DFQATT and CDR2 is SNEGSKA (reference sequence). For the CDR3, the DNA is TGCAGTGCTAGAGAGCAGACCGGGGCCAACGTCCTGACTTTC. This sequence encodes CSAREQTGANVLTF.

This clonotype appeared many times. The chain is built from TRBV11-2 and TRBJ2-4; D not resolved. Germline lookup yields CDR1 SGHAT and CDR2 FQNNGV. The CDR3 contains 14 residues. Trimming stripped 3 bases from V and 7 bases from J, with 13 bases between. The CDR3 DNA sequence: TGTGCCAGCAGCTTCCGGTGGCAGGCTAACATTCAGTACTTC. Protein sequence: CASSFRWQANIQYF.

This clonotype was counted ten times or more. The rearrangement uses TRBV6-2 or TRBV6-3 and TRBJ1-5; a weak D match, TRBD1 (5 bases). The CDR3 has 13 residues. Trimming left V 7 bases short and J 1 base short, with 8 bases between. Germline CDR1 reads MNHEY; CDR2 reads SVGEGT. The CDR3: CASKEGSNQPQHF. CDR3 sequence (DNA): TGTGCCAGCAAGGAGGGGAGCAATCAGCCCCAGCATTTT.

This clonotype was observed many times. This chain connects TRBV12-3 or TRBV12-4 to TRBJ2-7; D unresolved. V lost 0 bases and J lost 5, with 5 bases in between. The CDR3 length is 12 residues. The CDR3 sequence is CASSLAPNEQYF. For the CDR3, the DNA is TGTGCCAGCAGTTTAGCCCCCAACGAGCAGTACTTC.

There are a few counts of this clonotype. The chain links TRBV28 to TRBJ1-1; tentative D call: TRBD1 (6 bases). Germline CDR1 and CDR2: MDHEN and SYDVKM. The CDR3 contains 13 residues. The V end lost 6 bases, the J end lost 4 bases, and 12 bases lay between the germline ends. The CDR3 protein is CASRLQGGTEAFF. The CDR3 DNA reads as TGTGCCAGCAGGCTGCAAGGGGGCACTGAAGCTTTCTTT.

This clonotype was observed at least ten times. The CDR3 nucleotides read TGTGCCAGCTCACCACTCGTAAGCACAGATACGCAGTATTTT. Translating it yields CASSPLVSTDTQYF. This chain links TRBV18 with TRBJ2-3; unclear D gene. Trimming pared 1 base from V and 0 bases from J, leaving 5 bases between. The CDR3 has 14 residues. Germline loops: CDR1 KGHSH, CDR2 LQKENI.

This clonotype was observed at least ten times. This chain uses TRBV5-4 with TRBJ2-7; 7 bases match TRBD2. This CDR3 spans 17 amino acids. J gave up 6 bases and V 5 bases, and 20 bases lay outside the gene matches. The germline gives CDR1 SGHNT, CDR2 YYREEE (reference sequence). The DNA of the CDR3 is TGTGCCAGCAGTACGAACCCTACTAGCGAGCCCACCGGCGAGCAGTACTTC. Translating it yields CASSTNPTSEPTGEQYF.

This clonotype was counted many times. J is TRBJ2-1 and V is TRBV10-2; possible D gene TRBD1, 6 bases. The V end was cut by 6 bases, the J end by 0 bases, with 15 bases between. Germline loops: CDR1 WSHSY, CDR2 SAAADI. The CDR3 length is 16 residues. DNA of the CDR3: TGCGCCAGCAGACCCAGGGGAATCGACTCCTACAATGAGCAGTTCTTC. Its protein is CASRPRGIDSYNEQFF.

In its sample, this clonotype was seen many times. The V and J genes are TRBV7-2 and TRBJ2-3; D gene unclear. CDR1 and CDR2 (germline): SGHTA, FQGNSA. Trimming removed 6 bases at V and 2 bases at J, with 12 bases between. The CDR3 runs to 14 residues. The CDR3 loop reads CASRPSALTDTQYF. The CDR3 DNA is TGTGCCAGCAGACCCTCGGCGCTCACAGATACGCAGTATTTT.

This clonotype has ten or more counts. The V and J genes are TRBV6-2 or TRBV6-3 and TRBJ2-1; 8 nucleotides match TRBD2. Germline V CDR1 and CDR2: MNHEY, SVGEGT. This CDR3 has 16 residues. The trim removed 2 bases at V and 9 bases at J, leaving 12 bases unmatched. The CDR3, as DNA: TGTGCCAGCAGTTACAGTCTAGCGGGTCTTCGGAGTGAGCAGTTCTTC. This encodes CASSYSLAGLRSEQFF.

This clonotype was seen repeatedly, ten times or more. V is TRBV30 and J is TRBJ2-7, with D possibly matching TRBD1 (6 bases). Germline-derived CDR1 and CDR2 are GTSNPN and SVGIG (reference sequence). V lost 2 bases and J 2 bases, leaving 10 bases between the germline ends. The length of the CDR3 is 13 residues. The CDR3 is CAWSLAGAYEQYF. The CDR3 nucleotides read TGTGCCTGGAGTCTGGCAGGGGCCTACGAGCAGTACTTC.

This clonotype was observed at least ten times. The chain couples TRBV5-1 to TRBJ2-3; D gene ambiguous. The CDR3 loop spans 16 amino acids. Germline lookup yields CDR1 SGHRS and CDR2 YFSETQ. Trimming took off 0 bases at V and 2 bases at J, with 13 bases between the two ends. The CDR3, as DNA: TGCGCCAGCAGCTTGGGAGTAGAAACCTTCACAGATACGCAGTATTTT. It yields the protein CASSLGVETFTDTQYF.

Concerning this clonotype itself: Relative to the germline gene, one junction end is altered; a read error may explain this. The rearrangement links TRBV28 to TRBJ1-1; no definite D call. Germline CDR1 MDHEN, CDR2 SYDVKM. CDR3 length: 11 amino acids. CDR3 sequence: CTSLRTREAFF. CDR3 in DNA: TGTACCAGCCTGCGAACAAGGGAAGCTTTCTTT.

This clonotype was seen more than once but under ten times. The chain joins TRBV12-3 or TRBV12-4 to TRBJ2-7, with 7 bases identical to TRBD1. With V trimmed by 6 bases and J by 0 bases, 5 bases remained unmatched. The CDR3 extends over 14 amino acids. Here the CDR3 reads CASRLQGSSYEQYF. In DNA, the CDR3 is TGTGCCAGCAGGTTACAGGGGAGCTCCTACGAGCAGTACTTC.

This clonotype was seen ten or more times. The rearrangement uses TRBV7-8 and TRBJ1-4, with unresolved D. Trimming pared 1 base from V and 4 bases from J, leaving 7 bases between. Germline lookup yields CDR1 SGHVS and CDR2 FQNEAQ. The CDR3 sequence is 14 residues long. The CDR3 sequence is CASSLDSYNEKLFF. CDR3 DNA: TGTGCCAGCAGCTTAGACTCATATAATGAAAAACTGTTTTTT.

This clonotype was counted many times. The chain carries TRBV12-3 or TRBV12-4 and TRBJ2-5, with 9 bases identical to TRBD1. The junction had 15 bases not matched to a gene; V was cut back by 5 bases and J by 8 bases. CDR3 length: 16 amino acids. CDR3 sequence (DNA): TGTGCCAGCAGTCGTCCGGGACAGGGCCCGCGGGGAACCCAGTACTTC. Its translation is CASSRPGQGPRGTQYF.